These T cell receptor beta chains were read from a single sample in a study of blood T cell repertoires in COVID-19. Sequencing used immunoSEQ multiplex PCR; TCRdb keeps in-frame clones, though not all of them. Seen here are hundreds of thousands of clones, 70% to 85% observed once, and the top ten hold about 9.5%. The sample consisted of peripheral blood. The source of these receptors is an elderly woman with acute or convalescent COVID-19. The CDR3 runs from the conserved cysteine through the conserved F or W. A D gene is named only where the DNA matches it firmly. Only part of the rows carry a size: once, few, many, or a class if the clone is expanded.

size | J | D | V | CDR3 | DNA
. | TRBJ2-1 | . | TRBV28 | CASSLWGQRSSGNEQFF | TGTGCCAGCAGTTTATGGGGTCAGCGAAGTTCGGGGAATGAGCAGTTCTTC
. | TRBJ1-5 | TRBD1 | TRBV28 | CASSNLIQGASNQPQHF | TGTGCCAGCAGCAACCTCATACAGGGGGCGAGCAATCAGCCCCAGCATTTT
. | TRBJ2-7 | TRBD1 | TRBV11-2 | CASSLGGTVTYEQYF | TGTGCCAGCAGCTTAGGAGGGACAGTGACCTACGAGCAGTACTTC
. | TRBJ1-3 | . | TRBV30 | CAWSVDRSSGNTIYF | TGTGCCTGGAGTGTTGACAGGAGCTCTGGAAACACCATATATTTT
. | TRBJ2-1 | TRBD1 | TRBV27 | CASSSGTGRGGGNEQFF | TGTGCCAGCAGTTCCGGGACAGGGCGTGGGGGTGGGAATGAGCAGTTCTTC
once | TRBJ1-2 | TRBD1 | TRBV27 | CASSGGQGLGGYTF | TGTGCCAGCAGCGGAGGACAGGGTTTGGGTGGCTACACCTTC
. | TRBJ1-4 | . | TRBV7-9 | CASNKQESNEKLFF | TGTGCCAGCAACAAACAGGAAAGTAATGAAAAACTGTTTTTT
. | TRBJ1-6 | TRBD1 | TRBV19 | CASSITGGRNSPLHF | TGTGCCAGTAGTATTACAGGGGGTAGGAATTCACCCCTCCACTTT
. | TRBJ2-1 | TRBD1 | TRBV9 | CASSVVLGTVNEQFF | TGTGCCAGCAGCGTAGTACTGGGGACAGTCAATGAGCAGTTCTTC
. | TRBJ2-1 | . | TRBV24-1 | CATSDPGSSNEQFF | TGTGCCACCAGTGATCCAGGGTCCAGCAATGAGCAGTTCTTC
once | TRBJ1-2 | . | TRBV28 | CASSSGQGGDIYGYTF | TGTGCCAGCAGTTCCGGCCAAGGGGGGGACATCTATGGCTACACCTTC
. | TRBJ2-6 | . | TRBV6-5 | CAAGRSNSGANVLTF | TGTGCCGCGGGACGGTCCAACTCTGGGGCCAACGTCCTGACTTTC
. | TRBJ1-1 | TRBD1 | TRBV5-1 | CASSLDPGGKGNTEAFF | TGCGCCAGCAGCTTGGATCCAGGGGGAAAGGGGAACACTGAAGCTTTCTTT
. | TRBJ1-4 | TRBD1 | TRBV28 | CASITGGGKLFF | TGTGCCAGCATTACAGGGGGCGGAAAACTGTTTTTT
. | TRBJ1-5 | TRBD1 | TRBV19 | CASSIGTDYSNQPQHF | TGTGCCAGTAGTATCGGGACAGACTATAGCAATCAGCCCCAGCATTTT
. | TRBJ2-3 | TRBD2 | TRBV4-1 | CASSQAESGGSTDTQYF | TGCGCCAGCAGCCAAGCGGAAAGCGGGGGGAGCACAGATACGCAGTATTTT
. | TRBJ1-1 | . | TRBV5-4 | CASSLEGMANTEAFF | TGTGCCAGCAGCTTAGAGGGCATGGCGAACACTGAAGCTTTCTTT
. | TRBJ2-3 | . | TRBV29-1 | CSVRTVRDTQYF | TGCAGCGTCCGGACAGTTCGAGATACGCAGTATTTT
once | TRBJ1-2 | . | TRBV6-6 | CASSRDTGNYGYTF | TGTGCCAGCAGCCGGGACACCGGGAACTATGGCTACACCTTC
few | TRBJ1-6 | . | TRBV7-3 | CASRLTFGGLGYNSPLHF | TGTGCCAGCAGACTAACGTTTGGGGGCCTGGGGTATAATTCACCCCTCCACTTT